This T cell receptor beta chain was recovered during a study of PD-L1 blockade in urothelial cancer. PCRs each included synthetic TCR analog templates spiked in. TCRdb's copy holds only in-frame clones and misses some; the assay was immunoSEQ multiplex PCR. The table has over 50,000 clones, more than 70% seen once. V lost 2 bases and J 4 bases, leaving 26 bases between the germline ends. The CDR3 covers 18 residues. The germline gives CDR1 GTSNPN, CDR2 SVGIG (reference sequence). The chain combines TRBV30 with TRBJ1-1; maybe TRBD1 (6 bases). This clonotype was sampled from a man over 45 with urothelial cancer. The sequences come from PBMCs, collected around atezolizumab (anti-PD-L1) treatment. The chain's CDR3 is CAWSSRVGRGSFRTEAFF. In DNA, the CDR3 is TGTGCCTGGAGTTCGCGGGTCGGCAGGGGTTCTTTTCGCACTGAAGCTTTCTTT.